The 29 T cell receptor beta chains reported below all come from one sample, sequenced in a study of blood T cell repertoires in COVID-19. Repertoires were generated with immunoSEQ multiplex PCR, while TCRdb's copy carries only in-frame clones and drops some. The repertoire consists of roughly 100,000 clones, with 79% occurring once and the leading ten covering around a sixth. What was sequenced was peripheral blood. These receptors were taken from a woman older than 75 with active or convalescent COVID-19.

The chain uses TRBV4-1 and TRBJ2-7, with TRBD2 matching over 8 bases. V trimming: 3 bases; J trimming: 6 bases; junction bases outside the gene matches: 4. Per the germline V gene, CDR1 is MGHRA and CDR2 is YSYEKL. This CDR3 comprises 13 residues. CDR3 sequence reads: CASSHPGRAEQYF. The DNA for the CDR3 is TGCGCCAGCAGCCATCCCGGGAGGGCCGAGCAGTACTTC.

This chain connects TRBV5-1 to TRBJ2-2; TRBD1 matches 8 bases. CDR1 SGHRS and CDR2 YFSETQ come from the germline V gene. This CDR3 has 15 amino acids. Germline trimming cut 4 bases from V and 2 bases from J; bases unmatched to any gene: 4. CDR3 loop: CASSPGQVNTGELFF. The CDR3 DNA follows: TGCGCCAGCAGCCCGGGACAGGTCAACACCGGGGAGCTGTTTTTT.

This clone occurred once. The chain recombines TRBV3-1 (or the pseudogene TRBV3-2) with TRBJ2-7; 7 nucleotides match TRBD2. The CDR3 length is 14 residues. Per germline, CDR1 LGHDT and CDR2 YNNKEL (reference sequence). Losses at the gene ends were 4 bases for V and 3 bases for J; bases not matched to a gene: 6. This CDR3 is CASSRQGLNYEQYF. The CDR3 DNA follows: TGTGCCAGCAGCCGCCAGGGACTAAACTACGAGCAGTACTTC.

This clone was seen a handful of times. The chain links TRBV6-4 to TRBJ1-2; maybe TRBD1 (6 bases). Germline V gives CDR1 MRHNA, CDR2 SNTAGT. The CDR3 consists of 15 residues. Deletions cut 4 bases from V and 2 bases from J, with 14 bases between. This chain's CDR3 is CASSALPGQNYGYTF. CDR3 sequence (DNA): TGTGCCAGCAGTGCATTACCGGGACAAAACTATGGCTACACCTTC.

The chain carries TRBV5-4 and TRBJ2-5, with 7 bases aligning to TRBD1. CDR3 length equals 14 residues. The V gene end was trimmed by 3 bases and the J gene end by 5 bases; junction bases not matched to a gene: 7. Germline CDR1 SGHNT, CDR2 YYREEE (reference sequence). CDR3 DNA: TGTGCCAGCAGCTCCCAGGGGGACGCGGAGACCCAGTACTTC. This translates into CASSSQGDAETQYF.

The rearrangement uses TRBV19 and TRBJ2-6; possibly TRBD1 for D (5 bases). Trimming stripped 6 bases from V and 4 bases from J, with 13 bases between. Germline assignment: CDR1 LNHDA and CDR2 SQIVND (reference sequence). The length of the CDR3 is 15 residues. The CDR3 loop is CASRQQGSGANVLTF. The DNA of the CDR3 is TGTGCCAGTAGGCAGCAGGGCTCCGGGGCCAACGTCCTGACTTTC.

The chain is built from TRBV6-2 or TRBV6-3 and TRBJ1-5, with D perhaps TRBD1 (6 bases). Germline-derived CDR1 and CDR2 are MNHEY and SVGEGT. This CDR3 is 14 amino acids long. V dropped 0 bases and J dropped 11 bases, with 14 bases sitting between them. The CDR3 region has the DNA TGTGCCAGCAGTTACTCGAGGGGGGGTTCGGCCCAGCATTTT. Translated, it gives CASSYSRGGSAQHF.

V usage is TRBV19 and J usage is TRBJ2-1, with D maybe TRBD2 (6 bases). V lost 1 base and J lost 5, with 12 bases in between. The CDR3 is 15 amino acids. CDR1 LNHDA and CDR2 SQIVND come from the germline V gene (reference sequence). The CDR3 DNA sequence: TGTGCCAGTAGTATAGGGGGACTTTTGAACAATGAGCAGTTCTTC. Translation gives CASSIGGLLNNEQFF.

This clone occurred once. The chain links TRBV12-3 or TRBV12-4 to TRBJ2-1, with TRBD1 as a possible D gene (5 bases). Trimming removed 10 bases from V and 10 bases from J, with 11 bases in between. CDR3 length equals 10 residues. The CDR3 loop is CAIRRTEQFF. CDR3 nucleotides: TGTGCCATCCGTAGGACAGAGCAGTTCTTC.

There are a few counts of this clone. This chain connects TRBV11-2 to TRBJ1-5; 9 bases align to TRBD1. CDR1 and CDR2 (germline): SGHAT, FQNNGV. With V trimmed by 5 bases and J by 7 bases, 12 bases remained unmatched. The CDR3 is 16 amino acids. Here the CDR3 DNA reads TGTGCCAGCAGCCCCTGGACAGGGGTGCGCAGCCAGCCCCAGCATTTT. Translated, it gives CASSPWTGVRSQPQHF.

This chain links TRBV19 with TRBJ2-5; no reliable D call. The germline V and J ends were trimmed by 6 bases and 5 bases, with 13 bases remaining between them. The V gene's germline CDR1 is LNHDA and CDR2 SQIVND (reference sequence). CDR3 size: 13 residues. CDR3 DNA sequence: TGTGCCAGTAGGAGGTCTGACGGGGAGACCCAGTACTTC. Protein product: CASRRSDGETQYF.

The rearrangement uses TRBV6-2 or TRBV6-3 and TRBJ1-3; 7 bases map to TRBD1. CDR1 is MNHEY, CDR2 SVGEGT, per germline. The CDR3 spans 15 residues. Trimming took 6 bases from V and 2 from J; bases not matched to a gene: 7. This CDR3 is CASSVTGLTGNTIYF. CDR3 bases: TGTGCCAGCAGCGTGACAGGGCTAACTGGAAACACCATATATTTT.

The genes are TRBV18 and TRBJ2-3; D is unclear. Germline CDR1 and CDR2: KGHSH and LQKENI. This CDR3 comprises 16 residues. V was clipped by 1 base and J by 3 bases, with 14 bases between them. CDR3 coding DNA: TGTGCCAGCTCACCACAACCCAGTACCATTACAGATACGCAGTATTTT. Translation gives CASSPQPSTITDTQYF.

The V gene is TRBV7-9, the J gene TRBJ2-5; possible D gene TRBD1, 5 bases. The germline V gene has CDR1 SEHNR and CDR2 FQNEAQ (reference sequence). CDR3 length: 13 amino acids. Trimming pared 3 bases from V and 2 bases from J, leaving 7 bases between. CDR3 DNA sequence: TGTGCCAGCAGCTTTAACAGGCAAGAGACCCAGTACTTC. This translates into CASSFNRQETQYF.

Remarks on this clone: At one end, the junction sequence differs from germline, possibly due to a read error. The chain employs TRBV5-1 and TRBJ2-7; 15 nucleotides agree with TRBD2. The CDR3 extends over 19 amino acids. Germline CDR1 is SGHRS and CDR2 is YFSETQ. The CDR3 region is CASSLRTSGRAGVPYEQYF. The CDR3 DNA reads TGTGCCAGCAGCCTGCGGACTAGCGGGAGGGCCGGTGTTCCCTACGAGCAGTACTTC.

This chain joins TRBV11-2 and TRBJ1-5, with a tentative D call TRBD1 (5 bases). V was clipped by 6 bases and J by 2 bases, with 14 bases between them. The V gene's germline CDR1 is SGHAT and CDR2 FQNNGV. This CDR3 spans 15 amino acids. For the CDR3, the DNA is TGTGCCAGCAGTGGACATCGCCGGGGCAATCAGCCCCAGCATTTT. It yields the protein CASSGHRRGNQPQHF.

This clone was counted between two and nine times. This chain connects TRBV19 to TRBJ1-3; TRBD1 aligns across 7 bases. The CDR3 runs 15 residues. Germline V gene data show CDR1 as LNHDA and CDR2 as SQIVND (reference sequence). V trimming: 6 bases; J trimming: 7 bases; junction bases outside the gene matches: 12. The CDR3 region has the DNA TGTGCCAGTAGCATTCCTTTGGACAGGAGGAACACCATATATTTT. It is translated as CASSIPLDRRNTIYF.

This clone turned up a few times. This sequence joins TRBV4-3 and TRBJ2-7, with TRBD2 as a possible D gene (5 bases). Germline V gene lookup returns CDR1 LGHNA and CDR2 YSLEER. The CDR3 runs 17 residues. V gave up 0 bases and J gave up 2 bases, with 17 bases separating them. The CDR3 protein is CASSQEHPSGVTYEQYF. The CDR3 DNA is TGCGCCAGCAGCCAAGAGCATCCCAGCGGAGTCACCTACGAGCAGTACTTC.

V usage is TRBV7-9 and J usage is TRBJ1-3; D not certain. The CDR3 runs 16 residues. Trimming took off 5 bases at V and 4 bases at J, with 18 bases between the two ends. Germline V gives CDR1 SEHNR, CDR2 FQNEAQ (reference sequence). As DNA, the CDR3 is TGTGCCAGCAGCAATAACATGCGGGGAGGAGGAAACACCATATATTTT. Its translation: CASSNNMRGGGNTIYF. Supplemented by reference TRBV7-9 and TRBJ1-3, the full variable domain reads DTGVSQNPRHKITKRGQNVTFRCDPISEHNRLYWYRQTLGQGPEFLTYFQNEAQLEKSRLLSDRFSAERPKGSFSTLEIQRTEQGDSAMYLCASSNNMRGGGNTIYFGEGSWLTVV.

This clone was recorded a few times. This chain uses TRBV6-5 with TRBJ2-3; possible D gene TRBD2, 6 bases. Trimming left V 7 bases short and J 2 bases short, with 16 bases between. This CDR3 comprises 15 residues. CDR1 and CDR2 (germline): MNHEY, SVGAGI. The chain's CDR3 is CASISGALHTDTQYF. In DNA form, the CDR3 reads TGTGCCAGCATTTCGGGAGCTCTACACACAGATACGCAGTATTTT.

In its sample, this clone was seen a few times. CDR3 sequence: CASIPAGTGSPYEQYF. CDR3 sequence (DNA): TGTGCCAGCATTCCCGCGGGTACGGGCTCTCCCTACGAGCAGTACTTC. V and J are TRBV28 and TRBJ2-7, with D tentatively TRBD2 (5 bases). Germline V gene data show CDR1 as MDHEN and CDR2 as SYDVKM. V lost 7 bases and J lost 2, with 21 bases in between. This CDR3 contains 16 residues.

V and J are TRBV30 and TRBJ1-5; TRBD1 is a possible D gene (5 bases). V was shortened by 3 bases and J by 5 bases, with 17 bases between the two germline ends. The CDR3 runs 15 residues. Germline CDR1 GTSNPN, CDR2 SVGIG (reference sequence). The CDR3 sequence is CAWSQRMGGDQPQHF. CDR3 sequence (DNA): TGTGCCTGGAGCCAGAGAATGGGGGGAGATCAGCCCCAGCATTTT. The full variable domain, with the rest looked up from reference TRBV30 and TRBJ1-5, is SQTIHQWPATLVQPVGSPLSLECTVEGTSNPNLYWYRQAAGRGLQLLFYSVGIGQISSEVPQNLSASRPQDRQFILSSKKLLLSDSGFYLCAWSQRMGGDQPQHFGDGTRLSIL.

Comment on this clone: Compared with germline, one end of the junction differs, possibly owing to a read error. The V call is TRBV7-9, the J call TRBJ2-7; 7 positions agree with TRBD2. In germline, CDR1 is SEHNR, CDR2 FQNEAQ (reference sequence). The CDR3 runs 15 residues. CDR3 protein: CASTLDGGSEYEQYF. The CDR3 nucleotides read TGTGCCAGCACCTTAGATGGCGGGAGTGAATACGAGCAGTACTTC.

This chain joins TRBV14 and TRBJ2-1, with D tentatively TRBD2 (5 bases). Trimming took off 6 bases at V and 2 bases at J, with 11 bases between the two ends. The CDR3 loop spans 14 amino acids. CDR1 is SGHDN, CDR2 FVKESK, per germline. CDR3 nucleotides: TGTGCCAGCAGGGGAGACGGGCCCTACAATGAGCAGTTCTTC. Encoded protein: CASRGDGPYNEQFF.

The gene calls are TRBV5-1 and TRBJ2-1, with 7 positions matching TRBD2. Losses at the gene ends were 0 bases for V and 9 bases for J; bases not matched to a gene: 0. CDR1 and CDR2 from the germline V gene are SGHRS and YFSETQ. The length of the CDR3 is 12 residues. The CDR3 bases are TGCGCCAGCAGCTTGGGCGGGGGTGAGCAGTTCTTC. Protein product: CASSLGGGEQFF.

The chain has TRBV15 and TRBJ1-1, with D possibly matching TRBD1 (6 bases). Germline lookup yields CDR1 LNHNV and CDR2 YYDKDF (reference sequence). There are 17 residues in the CDR3. Between the trimmed V and J ends, which lost 1 base and 0 bases, there was a span of 15 bases. The CDR3 region has the DNA TGTGCCACCAGCAGAGTTAAGGGACAACTTATGAACACTGAAGCTTTCTTT. This sequence encodes CATSRVKGQLMNTEAFF.

V usage is TRBV6-2 or TRBV6-3 and J usage is TRBJ2-7; D is undetermined. Germline CDR1 is MNHEY and CDR2 is SVGEGT. With 5 bases removed from V and 6 bases from J, the gap between germline ends came to 17 bases. This CDR3 contains 14 residues. CDR3 residues: CASSLTPTSGEQYF. CDR3 nucleotide sequence: TGTGCCAGCAGTCTGACCCCAACCTCGGGCGAGCAGTACTTC.

DNA for the CDR3: TGCGCCAGCGCCCAGGGTATTTGGGAGACCCAGTACTTC. Amino acid sequence: CASAQGIWETQYF. J is TRBJ2-5 and V is TRBV10-2, with a tentative D call TRBD1 (5 bases). The V and J ends lost 8 bases and 5 bases respectively, with 15 bases between them. CDR3 length equals 13 residues. Germline V gene lookup returns CDR1 WSHSY and CDR2 SAAADI.

This clone was seen a handful of times. The rearrangement links TRBV24-1 to TRBJ1-1; D gene unclear. The CDR3 length is 14 residues. The germline CDR1 and CDR2 sequences are KGHDR and SFDVKD. Trimming pared 9 bases from V and 1 base from J, leaving 14 bases between. CDR3 loop: CATGRPRGNTEAFF. CDR3 bases: TGTGCCACCGGTCGACCCCGAGGGAACACTGAAGCTTTCTTT.